This T cell receptor (beta chain) was captured in a study of T cells in Graves' hyperthyroidism and ophthalmopathy. This clonotype occurred a few times. Amplification of TCR beta CDR3 regions used RNA as the template. HTBI primers were the set used in a first-round RT-PCR of the TCR CDR3. MiXCR, applied by TCRdb to the multiplex PCR reads, yields one record per CDR3 protein. The sample has 600,000 to 650,000 distinct CDR3 sequences, less than 25% seen once; the top ten hold roughly a third. The CDR3 length is 16 residues. From germline, CDR1 is SGHDT and CDR2 YYEEEE. The trim removed 3 bases at V and 1 base at J, leaving 8 bases unmatched.

Material for sequencing was blood. The sequence was collected from a man aged 25-45 years with Graves' ophthalmopathy. The chain couples TRBV5-6 to TRBJ2-3, with 7 bases identical to TRBD2. The CDR3 region is CASSSLSGYGTDTQYF. CDR3 bases: TGTGCCAGCAGCTCCCTTAGCGGGTACGGCACAGATACGCAGTATTTT.